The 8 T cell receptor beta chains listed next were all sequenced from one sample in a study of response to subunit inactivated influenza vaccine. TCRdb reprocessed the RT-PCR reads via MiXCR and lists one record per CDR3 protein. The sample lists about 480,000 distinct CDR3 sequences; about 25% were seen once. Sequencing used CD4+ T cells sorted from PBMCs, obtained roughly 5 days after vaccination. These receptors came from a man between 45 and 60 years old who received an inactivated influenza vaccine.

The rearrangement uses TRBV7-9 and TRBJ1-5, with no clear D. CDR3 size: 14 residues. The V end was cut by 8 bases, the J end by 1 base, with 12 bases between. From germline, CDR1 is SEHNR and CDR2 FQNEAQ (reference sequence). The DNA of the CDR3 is TGTGCCAGCGGCCAGTCAACAAGCAATCAGCCCCAGCATTTT. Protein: CASGQSTSNQPQHF.

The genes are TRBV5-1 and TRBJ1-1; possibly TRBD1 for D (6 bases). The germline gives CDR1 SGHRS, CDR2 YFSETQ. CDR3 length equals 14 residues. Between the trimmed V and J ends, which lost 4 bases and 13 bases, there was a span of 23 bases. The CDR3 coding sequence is TGCGCCAGCAGCCCGTCGGGGGGCGGGGTGAACGGTTTCTTT. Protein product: CASSPSGGGVNGFF. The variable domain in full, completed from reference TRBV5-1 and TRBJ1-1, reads KAGVTQTPRYLIKTRGQQVTLSCSPISGHRSVSWYQQTPGQGLQFLFEYFSETQRNKGNFPGRFSGRQFSNSRSEMNVSTLELGDSALYLCASSPSGGGVNGFFGQGTRLTVV.

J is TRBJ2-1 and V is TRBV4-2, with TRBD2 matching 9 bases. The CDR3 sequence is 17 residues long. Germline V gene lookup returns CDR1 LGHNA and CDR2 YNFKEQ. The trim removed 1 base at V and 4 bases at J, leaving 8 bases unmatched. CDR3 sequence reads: CASSQVQTSGLYNEQFF. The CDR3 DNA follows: TGTGCCAGCAGCCAAGTCCAGACTAGCGGTTTATACAATGAGCAGTTCTTC.

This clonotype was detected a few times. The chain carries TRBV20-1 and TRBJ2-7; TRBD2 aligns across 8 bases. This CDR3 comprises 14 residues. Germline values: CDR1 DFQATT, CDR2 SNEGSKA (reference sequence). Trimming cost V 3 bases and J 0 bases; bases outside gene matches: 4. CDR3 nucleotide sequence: TGCAGTGCTAGGGGGACTAGAAGCTCCTACGAGCAGTACTTC. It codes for CSARGTRSSYEQYF.

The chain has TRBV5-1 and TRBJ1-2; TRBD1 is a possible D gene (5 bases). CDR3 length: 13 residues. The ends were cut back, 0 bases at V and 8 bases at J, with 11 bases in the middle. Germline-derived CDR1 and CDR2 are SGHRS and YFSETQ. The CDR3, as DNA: TGCGCCAGCAGCTTGGGTCTGGGGGACGGCTACACCTTC. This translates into CASSLGLGDGYTF. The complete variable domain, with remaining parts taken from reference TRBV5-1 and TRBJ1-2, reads KAGVTQTPRYLIKTRGQQVTLSCSPISGHRSVSWYQQTPGQGLQFLFEYFSETQRNKGNFPGRFSGRQFSNSRSEMNVSTLELGDSALYLCASSLGLGDGYTFGSGTRLTVV.

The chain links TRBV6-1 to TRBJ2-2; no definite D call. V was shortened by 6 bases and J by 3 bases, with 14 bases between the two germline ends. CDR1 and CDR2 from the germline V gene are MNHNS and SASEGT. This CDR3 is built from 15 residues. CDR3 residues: CASRPDLVDTGELFF. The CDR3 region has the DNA TGTGCCAGCAGACCCGACTTAGTGGACACCGGGGAGCTGTTTTTT.

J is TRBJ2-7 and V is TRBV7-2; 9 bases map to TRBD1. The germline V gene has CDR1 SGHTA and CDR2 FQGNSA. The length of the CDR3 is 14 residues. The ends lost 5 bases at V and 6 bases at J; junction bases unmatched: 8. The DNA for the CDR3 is TGTGCCAGCAGCCCGAGACAGGGGGGACGCGAGCAGTACTTC. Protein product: CASSPRQGGREQYF.

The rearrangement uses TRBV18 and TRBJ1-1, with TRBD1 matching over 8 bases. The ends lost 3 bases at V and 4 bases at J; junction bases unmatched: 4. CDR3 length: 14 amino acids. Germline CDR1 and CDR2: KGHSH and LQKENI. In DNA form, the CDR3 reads TGTGCCAGCTCACCCAGGACAGGGCCCACTGAAGCTTTCTTT. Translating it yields CASSPRTGPTEAFF.